The 27 T cell receptor beta chains listed next were all sequenced from one sample in a study of control samples from healthy donors and cancer patients (dated by TCRdb to between 2020 and 2021). The library was built by means of the immunoSEQ multiplex PCR assay. TCRdb limited this immuneACCESS table to in-frame rearrangements with V and J called. A share of clones is missing; checked studies link under half to unresolved V genes, and the rest is unexplained. This sample holds under 150,000 clones; 80% to 95% were observed only once. Approximately 10% of the sample lies in the top ten. Material: blood. The origin of the receptors is a man aged 25-45 years in good health.

The J gene is TRBJ2-7, the V gene TRBV14; the D is unclear. V lost 0 bases to trimming and J lost 3 bases, with 6 bases between them. In germline, CDR1 is SGHDN, CDR2 FVKESK. The CDR3 is 13 amino acids. CDR3 loop: CASSQDFGYEQYF. The CDR3 DNA reads TGTGCCAGCAGCCAAGATTTCGGCTACGAGCAGTACTTC.

The rearrangement joins TRBV15 to TRBJ2-7; the D is unclear. V gave up 5 bases and J gave up 6 bases, with 17 bases separating them. This CDR3 comprises 14 residues. Per germline, CDR1 LNHNV and CDR2 YYDKDF (reference sequence). The chain's CDR3 is CATSLRLGSGEQYF. The CDR3, as DNA: TGTGCCACCAGCTTACGACTGGGATCGGGCGAGCAGTACTTC.

This sequence joins TRBV5-1 and TRBJ2-7; TRBD2 aligns across 9 bases. V gave up 2 bases and J gave up 3 bases; unmatched junction bases: 3. Germline V gene data show CDR1 as SGHRS and CDR2 as YFSETQ. The CDR3 is 14 amino acids. CDR3: CASSFRREGYEQYF. Here the CDR3 DNA reads TGCGCCAGCAGCTTTCGGCGGGAGGGCTACGAGCAGTACTTC.

The chain uses TRBV7-9 and TRBJ2-7, with 9 bases identical to TRBD1. Germline V gene data show CDR1 as SEHNR and CDR2 as FQNEAQ (reference sequence). Unmatched junction bases numbered 9, after V lost 4 bases and J lost 5 bases. The CDR3 runs 15 residues. CDR3 DNA sequence: TGTGCCAGCAGCTCGATTCGAGGACAGGGGAACGAGCAGTACTTC. It specifies CASSSIRGQGNEQYF.

CDR3 region: CASSPAGSYEQYF. CDR3 nucleotide sequence: TGTGCCAGCAGCCCAGCAGGATCCTACGAGCAGTACTTC. The chain joins TRBV28 to TRBJ2-7; D gene unclear. From germline, CDR1 is MDHEN and CDR2 SYDVKM. CDR3 length: 13 residues. Trimming shortened V by 6 bases and J by 1 base, and 10 bases separated the two germline ends.

The J gene is TRBJ2-6, the V gene TRBV9; D remains unclear. Germline CDR1 reads SGDLS; CDR2 reads YYNGEE. Trimming cost V 0 bases and J 0 bases, with 7 bases left between them. This CDR3 has 16 residues. The CDR3 coding sequence is TGTGCCAGCAGCGTAGAGTCGGTCTCTGGGGCCAACGTCCTGACTTTC. This encodes CASSVESVSGANVLTF.

This sequence joins TRBV4-3 and TRBJ1-4, with D tentatively TRBD1 (5 bases). Between the trimmed V and J ends, which lost 0 bases and 3 bases, there was a span of 14 bases. Germline V CDR1 and CDR2: LGHNA, YSLEER. The CDR3 length is 17 residues. The CDR3 region has the DNA TGCGCCAGCAGCCAAGATATGGGCTCGGGACCTAATGAAAAACTGTTTTTT. Translating gives CASSQDMGSGPNEKLFF.

V and J are TRBV27 and TRBJ2-7; 9 bases fit TRBD2. In germline, CDR1 is MNHEY, CDR2 SMNVEV (reference sequence). The trim removed 6 bases at V and 3 bases at J, leaving 3 bases unmatched. The CDR3 runs to 13 residues. CDR3 sequence: CASSQAGGYEQYF. Written as DNA, the CDR3 is TGTGCCAGCAGCCAAGCGGGGGGCTACGAGCAGTACTTC.

The V call is TRBV11-3, the J call TRBJ2-3; D possibly corresponds to TRBD1 (5 bases). Germline V CDR1 and CDR2: SGHNT, YENEEA. The CDR3 loop spans 15 amino acids. Trimming removed 1 base at V and 0 bases at J, with 8 bases between. As DNA, the CDR3 is TGTGCCAGCAGCTTAGGGGCAGGGAGCACAGATACGCAGTATTTT. This sequence encodes CASSLGAGSTDTQYF.

This chain joins TRBV9 and TRBJ2-1; 12 bases are shared with TRBD2. The germline V gene has CDR1 SGDLS and CDR2 YYNGEE. J lost 9 bases, V lost 0 bases, and 7 bases had no gene match. The CDR3 consists of 16 residues. The CDR3 DNA reads TGTGCCAGCAGCGTAGCTCTAGCGGGAGGGCCCGGTGAGCAGTTCTTC. Translated, it gives CASSVALAGGPGEQFF. Full variable domain (outside the CDR3, taken from reference TRBV9 and TRBJ2-1): DSGVTQTPKHLITATGQRVTLRCSPRSGDLSVYWYQQSLDQGLQFLIQYYNGEERAKGNILERFSAQQFPDLHSELNLSSLELGDSALYFCASSVALAGGPGEQFFGPGTRLTVL.

V usage is TRBV24-1 and J usage is TRBJ2-1; D tentatively fits TRBD1 or TRBD2 (6 bases each). The CDR3 runs 15 residues. Germline CDR1 is KGHDR and CDR2 is SFDVKD. V was pared by 4 bases and J by 10 bases, with 19 bases between. The CDR3 loop reads CATSDGTGRGMEQFF. CDR3 nucleotide sequence: TGTGCCACCAGTGACGGAACAGGGCGCGGGATGGAGCAGTTCTTC.

This rearrangement joins TRBV5-1 to TRBJ2-1; no reliable D call. Germline V gene data show CDR1 as SGHRS and CDR2 as YFSETQ. V dropped 0 bases and J dropped 7 bases, with 8 bases sitting between them. The CDR3 sequence is 13 residues long. CDR3 DNA sequence: TGCGCCAGCAGCTTGGGGCATATTAATGAGCAGTTCTTC. This sequence encodes CASSLGHINEQFF.

The count of this clone is one. The CDR3 DNA reads TGTGCCAGCAGCTGGGGTTCAGTTAATAATTCACCCCTCCACTTT. As protein: CASSWGSVNNSPLHF. This chain uses TRBV5-6 with TRBJ1-6, with D hard to call. The V end lost 3 bases, the J end lost 5 bases, and 12 bases lay between the germline ends. The CDR3 sequence is 15 residues long. Germline V CDR1 and CDR2: SGHDT, YYEEEE.

The chain uses TRBV28 and TRBJ2-2, with 10 bases lining up with TRBD1. J lost 6 bases, V lost 4 bases, and 8 bases had no gene match. Per the germline V gene, CDR1 is MDHEN and CDR2 is SYDVKM. The CDR3 contains 16 residues. CDR3 DNA sequence: TGTGCCAGCAGTTCTTCAGACAGGGGGCTGGCCGGGGAGCTGTTTTTT. It yields the protein CASSSSDRGLAGELFF. Full variable domain (outside the CDR3, taken from reference TRBV28 and TRBJ2-2): DVKVTQSSRYLVKRTGEKVFLECVQDMDHENMFWYRQDPGLGLRLIYFSYDVKMKEKGDIPEGYSVSREKKERFSLILESASTNQTSMYLCASSSSDRGLAGELFFGEGSRLTVL.

The chain employs TRBV6-2 or TRBV6-3 and TRBJ1-1, with 7 bases fitting TRBD1. With 6 bases clipped from V and 6 bases from J, the junction kept 4 bases outside the gene matches. Germline CDR1 is MNHEY and CDR2 is SVGEGT. The CDR3 has 12 residues. CDR3 amino acids: CASSLTGAEAFF. The CDR3, as DNA: TGTGCCAGCAGCCTCACAGGGGCTGAAGCTTTCTTT.

V usage is TRBV2 and J usage is TRBJ1-1; a possible D gene is TRBD1 (5 bases). Germline V gives CDR1 SNHLY, CDR2 FYNNEI. V was cut by 4 bases and J by 4 bases, with 10 bases left in between. There are 13 residues in the CDR3. CDR3 region: CASSGQRGTEAFF. As DNA, the CDR3 is TGTGCCAGCAGTGGACAGCGGGGCACTGAAGCTTTCTTT. Full variable domain (outside the CDR3, taken from reference TRBV2 and TRBJ1-1): EPEVTQTPSHQVTQMGQEVILRCVPISNHLYFYWYRQILGQKVEFLVSFYNNEISEKSEIFDDQFSVERPDGSNFTLKIRSTKLEDSAMYFCASSGQRGTEAFFGQGTRLTVV.

About this clone itself: This sample also contains other DNA sequences that code for the same CDR3. V usage is TRBV27 and J usage is TRBJ2-7, with D possibly TRBD1 on 6 matching bases. Trimming took off 2 bases at V and 2 bases at J, with 7 bases between the two ends. The CDR3 covers 13 residues. Per the germline V gene, CDR1 is MNHEY and CDR2 is SMNVEV (reference sequence). The CDR3 loop is CASSLAGAYEQYF. The CDR3 DNA sequence: TGTGCCAGCAGTTTAGCAGGGGCCTACGAGCAGTACTTC.

The chain carries TRBV15 and TRBJ2-3; TRBD2 matches at 9 bases. The ends lost 1 base at V and 8 bases at J; junction bases unmatched: 10. This CDR3 spans 16 amino acids. Germline assignment: CDR1 LNHNV and CDR2 YYDKDF (reference sequence). CDR3 region: CATSRGGAAGGRTQYF. In DNA form, the CDR3 reads TGTGCCACCAGCAGAGGAGGGGCGGCGGGAGGGCGTACGCAGTATTTT.

This sequence joins TRBV20-1 and TRBJ2-1; TRBD2 aligns across 9 bases. Germline CDR1 DFQATT, CDR2 SNEGSKA (reference sequence). There are 14 residues in the CDR3. V trimming: 3 bases; J trimming: 3 bases; junction bases outside the gene matches: 3. CDR3 DNA: TGCAGTGCTAGTGGCGGGAGGGACTACAATGAGCAGTTCTTC. Its protein product is CSASGGRDYNEQFF.

The V call is TRBV7-9, the J call TRBJ1-1, with a tentative D call TRBD1 (5 bases). The CDR3 length is 18 residues. Trimming took 2 bases from V and 4 from J, leaving 23 bases between them. CDR1 and CDR2 from the germline V gene are SEHNR and FQNEAQ (reference sequence). The CDR3 here is CASSLLVLIAGRTTEAFF. CDR3 bases: TGTGCCAGCAGCTTATTAGTTTTAATAGCAGGGCGGACCACTGAAGCTTTCTTT.

The V and J genes are TRBV10-3 and TRBJ2-5; 8 bases line up with TRBD1. The V gene end was trimmed by 4 bases and the J gene end by 5 bases; junction bases not matched to a gene: 9. The germline V gene has CDR1 ENHRY and CDR2 SYGVKD. This CDR3 spans 15 amino acids. The CDR3 reads CAISAQTGAQETQYF. Written as DNA, the CDR3 is TGTGCCATCAGTGCCCAGACAGGGGCTCAGGAGACCCAGTACTTC.

The chain carries TRBV6-1 and TRBJ2-1, with 12 bases identical to TRBD2. There are 16 residues in the CDR3. CDR1 MNHNS and CDR2 SASEGT come from the germline V gene. The V segment lost 2 bases and the J segment 9 bases; nucleotides outside the gene matches: 8. CDR3 amino acids: CASSESTSGSRVEQFF. In nucleotides, the CDR3 is TGTGCCAGCAGTGAATCGACTAGCGGGAGTAGGGTTGAGCAGTTCTTC.

The gene calls are TRBV6-4 and TRBJ1-1; perhaps TRBD1 as D (6 bases). Germline CDR1 is MRHNA and CDR2 is SNTAGT. V was shortened by 5 bases and J by 7 bases, with 20 bases between the two germline ends. The CDR3 contains 15 residues. The CDR3 region is CASSRSGGDVGEAFF. The CDR3 bases are TGTGCCAGCAGTCGGTCGGGGGGCGACGTCGGTGAAGCTTTCTTT.

As DNA, the CDR3 is TGTGCCAGCAGTGAAGCGACACCTAATCAGCCCCAGCATTTT. It translates to CASSEATPNQPQHF. The rearrangement joins TRBV2 to TRBJ1-5; D remains unclear. This CDR3 spans 14 amino acids. V lost 0 bases and J lost 4, with 7 bases in between. CDR1 is SNHLY, CDR2 FYNNEI, per germline.

This chain connects TRBV4-2 to TRBJ2-1; 9 bases line up with TRBD1. J gave up 4 bases and V 0 bases, and 4 bases lay outside the gene matches. This CDR3 spans 16 amino acids. Germline CDR1 LGHNA, CDR2 YNFKEQ. Here the CDR3 reads CASSQDRQGVYNEQFF. CDR3 bases: TGTGCCAGCAGCCAAGATCGACAGGGGGTATACAATGAGCAGTTCTTC.

The chain links TRBV7-6 to TRBJ2-2; 11 positions agree with TRBD2. Looked up from germline, CDR1 is SGHVS and CDR2 is FNYEAQ. V lost 2 bases, J lost 5 bases, and 10 bases stayed unmatched. This CDR3 contains 18 residues. The DNA for the CDR3 is TGTGCCAGCAGCTTACTAGCGGGAGGCCATCAGGGTACCGGGGAGCTGTTTTTT. The encoded protein is CASSLLAGGHQGTGELFF.

The chain recombines TRBV7-9 with TRBJ1-3, with D tentatively TRBD1 (6 bases). This CDR3 has 15 amino acids. The V end was cut by 5 bases, the J end by 4 bases, with 15 bases between. The germline gives CDR1 SEHNR, CDR2 FQNEAQ (reference sequence). CDR3: CASSPGGQRGNTIYF. As DNA, the CDR3 is TGTGCCAGCAGCCCGGGTGGACAGAGAGGAAACACCATATATTTT. The complete variable domain, with remaining parts taken from reference TRBV7-9 and TRBJ1-3, reads DTGVSQNPRHKITKRGQNVTFRCDPISEHNRLYWYRQTLGQGPEFLTYFQNEAQLEKSRLLSDRFSAERPKGSFSTLEIQRTEQGDSAMYLCASSPGGQRGNTIYFGEGSWLTVV.